The sequence of this T cell receptor (beta chain) was determined in a study of PD-L1 blockade in urothelial cancer. Study-wide context: Blood was subjected to analysis at 3 weeks (second dose) and 6 weeks following treatment start.

CDR1 and CDR2 from the germline V gene are SEHNR and FQNEAQ (reference sequence). This CDR3 has 17 residues. J was trimmed by 0 bases and V by 6 bases; bases with no gene match: 7. Indicated time point: pretreatment peripheral blood. This table comes from immunoSEQ multiplex PCR, and its TCRdb copy is limited to in-frame clones, with some not included. Here the sample spans about 39,000 clones, just over 90% being singletons. The chain has TRBV7-9 and TRBJ2-2; 10 bases match TRBD2. The sample was PBMCs, taken around atezolizumab (anti-PD-L1) treatment. The receptor was derived from a woman aged 60-75 years with urothelial cancer. The CDR3 sequence: CASRRGTSEANTGELFF. CDR3 coding DNA: TGTGCCAGCAGGAGGGGGACTAGCGAAGCGAACACCGGGGAGCTGTTTTTT.